This TCR beta chain emerged from a study of shared clonotypes between healthy human individuals. Across the study: Three plates each covered CD4 naive and memory; CD8 naive two, CD8 memory one.

Generated by immunoSEQ multiplex PCR, the TCRdb table keeps only in-frame clones and is missing some. The sample yields about 2 million clones, 85% to 95% seen once. The naive CD8 population came from CD45RO-negative cells selected for CCR7, without terminally differentiated effector memory CD45RA+ cells. This CDR3 has 15 amino acids. CDR1 and CDR2 (germline): SEHNR, FQNEAQ (reference sequence). Trimming cost V 4 bases and J 1 base, with 10 bases left between them. This TCR derives from a man aged 18 to 29 in good health. The sample taken for sequencing was naive CD8+ T cells sorted from blood. This chain connects TRBV7-9 to TRBJ2-2; D remains ambiguous. The CDR3 here is CASSSRMVNTGELFF. DNA for the CDR3: TGTGCCAGCAGCTCCCGTATGGTGAACACCGGGGAGCTGTTTTTT. The full variable domain, with the rest looked up from reference TRBV7-9 and TRBJ2-2, is DTGVSQNPRHKITKRGQNVTFRCDPISEHNRLYWYRQTLGQGPEFLTYFQNEAQLEKSRLLSDRFSAERPKGSFSTLEIQRTEQGDSAMYLCASSSRMVNTGELFFGEGSRLTVL.